Presented here are 15 T cell receptor beta chains from one specimen sequenced in a study of T cell repertoires in cytomegalovirus infection. Their cognate antigens are unknown. TCRdb itself ran the reads through MiXCR, one entry per CDR3 protein. This table holds hundreds of thousands of distinct CDR3 sequences, approximately 33% found once. Sequences were derived from cultured PBMCs, sampled from culture after CMV antigen stimulation. The source is a human donor in good health (CMV status not recorded). Some clones in this sample may be carry-over from other donors' samples.

V gene TRBV4-1 combines with J gene TRBJ2-3; D gene unclear. Germline V gene lookup returns CDR1 MGHRA and CDR2 YSYEKL. The V and J ends lost 1 base and 2 bases respectively, with 10 bases between them. The CDR3 has 15 residues. CDR3 bases: TGCGCCAGCAGCCAAGGTGAACACGACACAGATACGCAGTATTTT. As protein: CASSQGEHDTDTQYF.

The chain recombines TRBV10-3 with TRBJ2-7; 7 bases are shared with TRBD2. The CDR3 runs 14 residues. Germline V gene lookup returns CDR1 ENHRY and CDR2 SYGVKD. With 3 bases clipped from V and 5 bases from J, the junction kept 7 bases outside the gene matches. DNA for the CDR3: TGTGCCATCAGTGATTCGGGGGGTATGGACGAGCAGTACTTC. Its translation is CAISDSGGMDEQYF.

This clonotype has just a few counts. The genes are TRBV12-3 or TRBV12-4 and TRBJ1-2; 7 bases fit TRBD1. V lost 5 bases and J lost 5; bases outside the gene matches: 8. CDR3 length equals 14 residues. The CDR3 reads CASSAGTATYGYTF. CDR3 DNA: TGTGCCAGCAGTGCCGGGACAGCTACTTATGGCTACACCTTC.

This clonotype appeared a few times. The gene calls are TRBV12-3 or TRBV12-4 and TRBJ2-1; D perhaps matches TRBD1 (5 bases). V was cut by 6 bases and J by 5 bases, with 11 bases left in between. CDR3 length: 13 residues. The CDR3 region is CASRPTDDNEQFF. In nucleotides, the CDR3 is TGTGCCAGCAGACCGACAGATGACAATGAGCAGTTCTTC.

V gene TRBV29-1 combines with J gene TRBJ1-4; possible D gene TRBD1, 6 bases. The CDR3 spans 14 residues. Germline lookup yields CDR1 SQVTM and CDR2 ANQGSEA. Trimming took 4 bases from V and 6 from J, leaving 15 bases between them. The DNA for the CDR3 is TGCAGCGTTGGGACAAGGGGGGTCGATGAAAAACTGTTTTTT. Amino acids: CSVGTRGVDEKLFF.

The V gene is TRBV29-1, the J gene TRBJ2-5, with D tentatively TRBD1 (6 bases). The germline CDR1 and CDR2 sequences are SQVTM and ANQGSEA. The CDR3 loop spans 17 amino acids. V was clipped by 0 bases and J by 5 bases, with 22 bases between them. The CDR3 DNA follows: TGCAGCGTTGAAGATCCACTGGGTGGACAGCCGGGGGAGACCCAGTACTTC. It translates to CSVEDPLGGQPGETQYF.

This chain uses TRBV6-1 with TRBJ2-7; D not resolved. Deletions cut 7 bases from V and 4 bases from J, with 11 bases between. The germline V gene encodes CDR1 MNHNS and CDR2 SASEGT. This CDR3 contains 12 residues. CDR3 protein: CASIGTLYEQYF. The CDR3 DNA follows: TGTGCCAGCATAGGAACGCTATACGAGCAGTACTTC.

The J gene is TRBJ1-1, the V gene TRBV20-1; no firm D call. The ends were cut back, 3 bases at V and 8 bases at J, with 10 bases in the middle. Germline CDR1 and CDR2: DFQATT and SNEGSKA (reference sequence). The CDR3 has 11 amino acids. The CDR3 reads CSASLYVEAFF. The DNA of the CDR3 is TGCAGTGCTAGTCTTTACGTCGAAGCTTTCTTT.

The chain has TRBV27 and TRBJ2-7; tentative D call: TRBD1 (6 bases). Trimming pared 3 bases from V and 1 base from J, leaving 10 bases between. This CDR3 region has 14 residues. Germline V gene lookup returns CDR1 MNHEY and CDR2 SMNVEV (reference sequence). The DNA of the CDR3 is TGTGCCAGCAGTTTCTCGACAGGATCCTACGAGCAGTACTTC. It encodes CASSFSTGSYEQYF.

This sequence joins TRBV7-2 and TRBJ2-1, with a weak D call TRBD2 (6 bases). This CDR3 comprises 15 residues. V was clipped by 5 bases and J by 3 bases, with 14 bases between them. CDR1 and CDR2 from the germline V gene are SGHTA and FQGNSA. Here the CDR3 reads CASSPPGLRYNEQFF. The CDR3 DNA sequence: TGTGCCAGCAGCCCCCCGGGACTCCGCTACAATGAGCAGTTCTTC. The entire variable domain, with the rest obtained from reference TRBV7-2 and TRBJ2-1, is as follows: GAGVSQSPSNKVTEKGKDVELRCDPISGHTALYWYRQSLGQGLEFLIYFQGNSAPDKSGLPSDRFSAERTGGSVSTLTIQRTQQEDSAVYLCASSPPGLRYNEQFFGPGTRLTVL.

The rearrangement joins TRBV12-3 or TRBV12-4 to TRBJ2-1, with 7 bases that match TRBD2. J was trimmed by 9 bases and V by 6 bases; bases with no gene match: 8. The CDR3 runs 13 residues. CDR3 nucleotides: TGTGCCAGCAGCCTTTTGCGGGGGTCTGAGCAGTTCTTC. This gives the protein CASSLLRGSEQFF.

This sequence joins TRBV28 and TRBJ2-1; D remains ambiguous. The CDR3 loop spans 15 amino acids. Trimming took off 5 bases at V and 0 bases at J, with 11 bases between the two ends. Germline lookup yields CDR1 MDHEN and CDR2 SYDVKM. The CDR3 DNA reads TGTGCCAGCAGTCCCCCGCCGAGCTCCTACAATGAGCAGTTCTTC. Translation gives CASSPPPSSYNEQFF.

The genes are TRBV6-1 and TRBJ2-7; 9 nucleotides agree with TRBD1. After removal of 3 bases from V and 4 bases from J, the junction contained 10 bases not matched to a gene. Per germline, CDR1 MNHNS and CDR2 SASEGT. The length of the CDR3 is 16 residues. CDR3 DNA: TGTGCCAGCAGTGACCGCTGGGGACAGGGTCTTTACGAGCAGTACTTC. Translation gives CASSDRWGQGLYEQYF.

This clonotype was observed at least ten times. The genes are TRBV7-8 and TRBJ2-3; a weak D match, TRBD2 (6 bases). The CDR3 has 14 amino acids. Germline V CDR1 and CDR2: SGHVS, FQNEAQ. V shed 5 bases and J shed 4 bases, with 13 bases lying between them. CDR3 sequence: CASSLMGGADTQYF. The CDR3 DNA is TGTGCCAGCAGCCTCATGGGGGGAGCAGATACGCAGTATTTT.

The sample holds a few counts of this clonotype. The V call is TRBV7-8, the J call TRBJ2-7, with D possibly TRBD2 on 6 matching bases. Deletions cut 5 bases from V and 2 bases from J, with 16 bases between. Germline CDR1 and CDR2: SGHVS and FQNEAQ. The CDR3 is 15 residues long. CDR3 DNA sequence: TGTGCCAGCAGCCCCTCCGGGGGTCGGCCCTACGAGCAGTACTTC. Amino acid sequence: CASSPSGGRPYEQYF.